These 14 T cell receptor beta chains share one sample of origin, sequenced in a study of post-analysis software for immune sequencing data. Study outcomes and limitations: Controls had lower frequencies than patients of roughly five TRBV segments, which included TRBV5-6, TRBV5-1 and TRBV20-1.

Their target antigens are unknown. Prepared libraries of TCR beta cDNA carried unique molecular identifiers. TCRdb passed the PCR reads through MiXCR, listing each CDR3 protein once. Found here are some 260,000 distinct CDR3 sequences, around 34% of them singletons; the top ten hold 4% to 6%. The sequenced sample consisted of blood. The receptor source for this set is a girl between 10 and 17 years old with multiple sclerosis.

The chain has TRBV2 and TRBJ2-1; D is perhaps TRBD1 or TRBD2 (5 bases each). This CDR3 is 14 amino acids long. Per germline, CDR1 SNHLY and CDR2 FYNNEI. The ends were cut back, 8 bases at V and 5 bases at J, with 16 bases in the middle. The chain's CDR3 is CASVRTPTDNEQFF. The CDR3 coding sequence is TGTGCCAGCGTACGGACTCCGACAGACAATGAGCAGTTCTTC.

This chain's CDR3 is CASSLGHPGYTF. In DNA, the CDR3 is TGTGCCAGCAGCTTAGGGCACCCAGGCTACACCTTC. V and J are TRBV13 and TRBJ1-2; D not resolved. CDR1 PRHDT and CDR2 FYEKMQ come from the germline V gene (reference sequence). CDR3 length equals 12 residues. The V end was cut by 0 bases, the J end by 8 bases, with 7 bases between.

This clonotype occurred many times. This chain uses TRBV4-1 with TRBJ2-7; D unclear. The V gene's germline CDR1 is MGHRA and CDR2 YSYEKL. This CDR3 spans 14 amino acids. Trimming stripped 0 bases from V and 0 bases from J, with 6 bases between. CDR3 residues: CASSQEESSYEQYF. CDR3 sequence (DNA): TGCGCCAGCAGCCAAGAGGAGAGCTCCTACGAGCAGTACTTC.

This clonotype was detected only a few times. The rearrangement links TRBV5-1 to TRBJ1-4; possibly TRBD1 for D (6 bases). Germline V lookup: CDR1 SGHRS, CDR2 YFSETQ. The CDR3 is 16 residues long. V was trimmed by 6 bases and J by 0 bases, leaving 15 bases between them. The CDR3 coding sequence is TGCGCCAGCACAAATGAGGGGGGTGCAACTAATGAAAAACTGTTTTTT. Its protein is CASTNEGGATNEKLFF.

Of note for this clonotype: A much larger clone differs by one base, so this may be a read error. This rearrangement joins TRBV6-5 to TRBJ1-1; D remains ambiguous. The CDR3 has 13 residues. Germline V CDR1 and CDR2: MNHEY, SVGAGI. Trimming left V 6 bases short and J 3 bases short, with 11 bases between. The DNA of the CDR3 is TGTGCCAGCAGCGCGGCACGGGACACTGAAGCTTTCTTT. Its protein is CASSAARDTEAFF.

A few counts support this clonotype. The chain uses TRBV5-1 and TRBJ2-2, with D maybe TRBD1 (7 bases). The CDR3 loop spans 18 amino acids. Trimming pared 0 bases from V and 0 bases from J, leaving 15 bases between. The germline CDR1 and CDR2 sequences are SGHRS and YFSETQ. The DNA for the CDR3 is TGCGCCAGCAGCTTGGGGGCGGGACAGCCAGCGAACACCGGGGAGCTGTTTTTT. Protein product: CASSLGAGQPANTGELFF.

V is TRBV7-2 and J is TRBJ2-3; 8 nucleotides agree with TRBD2. Germline-derived CDR1 and CDR2 are SGHTA and FQGNSA. Trimming removed 1 base from V and 5 bases from J; junction bases left unmatched: 5. The CDR3 is 15 amino acids. As DNA, the CDR3 is TGTGCCAGCAGCTTAGTAGCGGGGTATGGAGATACGCAGTATTTT. Its translation: CASSLVAGYGDTQYF.

This clonotype was detected a few times. This rearrangement joins TRBV4-3 to TRBJ1-2; D uncertain. Germline V gene data show CDR1 as LGHNA and CDR2 as YSLEER. The CDR3 runs 14 residues. Between the trimmed V and J ends, which lost 0 bases and 3 bases, there was a span of 8 bases. This chain's CDR3 is CASSQDRRDYGYTF. For the CDR3, the DNA is TGCGCCAGCAGCCAAGATAGGAGAGACTATGGCTACACCTTC.

This rearrangement joins TRBV12-3 or TRBV12-4 to TRBJ2-3, with D unresolved. Trimming removed 6 bases at V and 3 bases at J, with 4 bases between. The CDR3 loop spans 11 amino acids. The CDR3 loop is CASRLTDTQYF. The CDR3 bases are TGTGCCAGCAGGTTAACAGATACGCAGTATTTT.

This clonotype was found a few times. The chain carries TRBV7-2 and TRBJ2-1; unclear D gene. Trimming took 7 bases from V and 1 from J, leaving 11 bases between them. Germline CDR1 reads SGHTA; CDR2 reads FQGNSA. CDR3 length: 14 amino acids. CDR3 DNA: TGTGCCAGCAAGGTGGACCTGTCCTACAATGAGCAGTTCTTC. Amino acid sequence: CASKVDLSYNEQFF.

This clonotype was seen a few times. CDR3 in amino acids: CASILSRPLSYNEQFF. The DNA for the CDR3 is TGCGCCAGCATCCTGTCCAGGCCCCTCTCCTACAATGAGCAGTTCTTC. V usage is TRBV5-1 and J usage is TRBJ2-1; D remains ambiguous. V was clipped by 6 bases and J by 0 bases, with 16 bases between them. The CDR3 totals 16 residues. Germline CDR1 SGHRS, CDR2 YFSETQ.

The table lists this clonotype with many counts. The J gene is TRBJ1-6, the V gene TRBV20-1; D unclear. This CDR3 is 16 amino acids long. Per the germline V gene, CDR1 is DFQATT and CDR2 is SNEGSKA (reference sequence). Trimming stripped 0 bases from V and 0 bases from J, with 9 bases between. The CDR3 sequence is CSARDKGSSYNSPLHF. For the CDR3, the DNA is TGCAGTGCTAGAGATAAGGGTAGCTCCTATAATTCACCCCTCCACTTT.

This chain joins TRBV7-9 and TRBJ2-6, with a weak D call TRBD2 (6 bases). The ends were cut back, 1 base at V and 2 bases at J, with 9 bases in the middle. There are 16 residues in the CDR3. CDR1 is SEHNR and CDR2 is FQNEAQ in the germline V gene (reference sequence). Written as DNA, the CDR3 is TGTGCCAGCAGCTTAGTATGGGAGGCTGGGGCCAACGTCCTGACTTTC. Protein: CASSLVWEAGANVLTF.

This clonotype showed up many times. DNA for the CDR3: TGTGCCAGCAGTTACGGAGACTCTTTACTTGGGCGGGAGTTAAATGAGCAGTTCTTC. Its translation: CASSYGDSLLGRELNEQFF. The gene calls are TRBV6-2 or TRBV6-3 and TRBJ2-1; 7 bases align to TRBD2. Per germline, CDR1 MNHEY and CDR2 SVGEGT. The CDR3 totals 19 residues. The ends lost 2 bases at V and 7 bases at J; junction bases unmatched: 20.